The rows below give T cell receptor beta chains drawn from one sample of a study of CD8+CD57+ T cells in acquired aplastic anemia. TCRdb reanalysed the reads using MiXCR and keeps one entry per CDR3 protein. The sample shows some 180,000 distinct CDR3 sequences, around 60% of them seen only once. Specimen: sorted CD4+, CD8+, or CD8+CD57+ T cells (not recorded which) from PBMCs. These receptors all stem from a human donor with aplastic anemia. Each CDR3 is given with its conserved first and last residue. The D gene is left open where the match is weak. A row's size may be missing; if present it is once, few, many or a size class.

V	size	D	J	DNA	CDR3
TRBV10-3	many	NA	TRBJ1-1	TGTGCCATCAGGGCCAGGGGAGGAATTGAAGCTTTCTTT	CAIRARGGIEAFF
TRBV20-1	NA	TRBD2	TRBJ2-7	TGCGGTGCTAGCTTGGGGGGGACTAGTTTGTATGAGCAGTACTTC	CGASLGGTSLYEQYF
TRBV13	many	NA	TRBJ1-5	TGTGCCAGCAGCTTAGGCAGGGATTATAGCAATCAGCCCCAGCATTTT	CASSLGRDYSNQPQHF
TRBV4-3	NA	TRBD1	TRBJ2-3	TGCGCCAGCAGCCTTTCCCGGGACAGGGGCGCGGATACGCAGTATTTT	CASSLSRDRGADTQYF
TRBV29-1	NA	TRBD1	TRBJ1-2	TGCAGCGTTGACTGGCAGGGGGGTGGCTACACCTTC	CSVDWQGGGYTF
TRBV20-1	NA	TRBD1	TRBJ2-3	TGCAGTGCTAGTCACCCACAGGGGGTAGGAACGCAGTATTTT	CSASHPQGVGTQYF
TRBV19	NA	TRBD1	TRBJ1-5	TGTGCCAGTACTCGGACAGGGGCCAATCAGCCCCAGCATTTT	CASTRTGANQPQHF
TRBV7-9	many	TRBD1	TRBJ2-7	TGTGCCAGCAGCCCTACAGGGGGCGAGCAGTACTTC	CASSPTGGEQYF
TRBV29-1	NA	NA	TRBJ2-5	TGCAGCGTTGAAAGGGATGTAGGACGGCAAGAGACCCAGTACTTC	CSVERDVGRQETQYF
TRBV10-3	NA	NA	TRBJ2-7	TGTGCCAGCAGTCTTACAGCCGGTCCCTACGAGCAGTACTTC	CASSLTAGPYEQYF
TRBV6-5	once	NA	TRBJ1-1	TGTGCCAGCAGTGCCTCAACAGAGAACACTGAAGCTTTCTTT	CASSASTENTEAFF
TRBV7-2	NA	NA	TRBJ1-1	TGTGCCAGCAGCTTACAACGTACCACTGAAGCTTTCTTT	CASSLQRTTEAFF
TRBV10-1	NA	TRBD2	TRBJ2-7	TGCACCAGCAGTGAAAGAAGGCTAGCGGGGGGCCTCTACGAGCAGTACTTC	CTSSERRLAGGLYEQYF
TRBV10-3	NA	NA	TRBJ1-2	TGTGCCATCAGTGAGTCAGAATACTATGGCTACACCTTC	CAISESEYYGYTF
TRBV14	NA	NA	TRBJ1-2	TGTGCCAGCAGCCCTTTTGTGGGTGGCTACACCTTC	CASSPFVGGYTF